This T cell receptor (beta chain) derives from a study of STAT5B mutations in CD4+ large granular lymphocyte leukemia. CDR1 and CDR2 (germline): SGHAT, FQNNGV. The CDR3 has 13 residues. V lost 6 bases, J lost 0 bases, and 5 bases lay in between. The method was immunoSEQ multiplex PCR; TCRdb's version includes in-frame clones alone and lacks a portion of them. The sample lists roughly 32,000 clones; 70% to 85% were seen once. This clone showed up just a few times. What was sequenced was CD4+ T cells from blood buffy coats. This rearrangement joins TRBV11-2 to TRBJ2-2; D is undetermined. The TCR was taken from a human donor in good health. The CDR3 DNA follows: TGTGCCAGCAGGTCCGCGAACACCGGGGAGCTGTTTTTT. The encoded protein is CASRSANTGELFF.